Following are 17 T cell receptor beta chains from one sample sequenced in a study of blood T cells in healthy people across ages (dated by TCRdb to between 2014 and 2017). Library prep was done by 5' RACE. TCRdb lists the instrument as Illumina HiSeq 2500. The second PCR ran for roughly 6 to 11 cycles and used a J-beta primer mix along with a sample-barcoded 5' primer. TCRdb itself trimmed the public reads at Q25 with fastp, ran MiXCR and retained productive beta chains. Every distinct CDR3 protein forms one entry, paired with its most common genes and DNA. The sample includes 1.5 million to 2 million distinct CDR3 sequences, with roughly 32% observed a single time. The biggest ten clones account for approximately 10% of the sample. The specimen sequenced was blood. These TCRs come from a woman aged 25 to 39 in good health.

This chain connects TRBV18 to TRBJ2-1, with 10 positions matching TRBD2. The CDR3 runs to 17 residues. The germline CDR1 and CDR2 sequences are KGHSH and LQKENI. The trim removed 0 bases at V and 1 base at J, leaving 3 bases unmatched. The CDR3 sequence: CASSPPSGGGSYNEQFF. For the CDR3, the DNA is TGTGCCAGCTCACCACCGAGCGGGGGGGGATCCTACAATGAGCAGTTCTTC.

The chain joins TRBV29-1 to TRBJ2-5; D is perhaps TRBD1 (7 bases). The DNA end is more similar to TRBJ2-7, so the J call may be wrong. The CDR3 extends over 15 amino acids. The germline CDR1 and CDR2 sequences are SQVTM and ANQGSEA. CDR3 loop: CSVRRDSGPGDEQYF. CDR3 DNA: TGCAGCGTTCGGCGGGACAGTGGCCCCGGGGACGAGCAGTACTTC.

This chain links TRBV11-1 with TRBJ2-7, with D tentatively TRBD1 or TRBD2 (5 bases each). The J call is in doubt because the DNA end fits TRBJ2-5 better. The CDR3 is 16 amino acids. The V gene's germline CDR1 is SGHAT and CDR2 FQDESV (reference sequence). CDR3 in amino acids: CASSLDVLGPKETQYF. The CDR3 DNA sequence: TGTGCCAGCAGCTTAGATGTCCTGGGACCAAAAGAGACCCAGTACTTC.

The table lists this clonotype with many counts. The chain uses TRBV7-3 and TRBJ2-1; 7 bases align to TRBD2. The length of the CDR3 is 15 residues. CDR1 and CDR2 from the germline V gene are SGHTA and FQGTGA. V shed 2 bases and J 4 bases; nucleotides not matched to a gene: 5. CDR3 DNA: TGTGCCAGCAGCTTACAAACGGGGGGTTACAATGAGCAGTTCTTC. As protein: CASSLQTGGYNEQFF.

This clonotype was picked up many times. Sequence at one end of the junction differs from germline and may be a read error. The genes are TRBV5-1 and TRBJ1-2; 10 bases agree with TRBD1. CDR1 and CDR2 (germline): SGHRS, YFSETQ. The CDR3 loop spans 13 amino acids. CDR3 sequence reads: CASSPGQGDGYTF. The CDR3 bases are TGTGCCAGCAGTCCCGGACAGGGGGATGGCTACACCTTC. The full variable domain, rest sourced from reference TRBV5-1 and TRBJ1-2, is KAGVTQTPRYLIKTRGQQVTLSCSPISGHRSVSWYQQTPGQGLQFLFEYFSETQRNKGNFPGRFSGRQFSNSRSEMNVSTLELGDSALYLCASSPGQGDGYTFGSGTRLTVV.

The table lists this clonotype with a few counts. The rearrangement uses TRBV30 and TRBJ2-1; no clear D. The CDR3 contains 15 residues. CDR1 is GTSNPN, CDR2 SVGIG, per germline (reference sequence). The V gene lost 3 bases and the J gene lost 6 bases, with 18 bases spanning the gap. The CDR3 here is CAWRIMGYQGNEQFF. The CDR3 bases are TGTGCCTGGAGGATCATGGGTTACCAAGGCAATGAGCAGTTCTTC.

The chain is built from TRBV3-1 and TRBJ2-5, with 7 nucleotides matching TRBD2. This CDR3 contains 16 residues. V shed 3 bases, J shed 5 bases, and the junction held 12 bases outside the gene matches. CDR1 LGHDT and CDR2 YNNKEL come from the germline V gene (reference sequence). In nucleotides, the CDR3 is TGTGCCAGCAGCCACATAAGGGGAGGGCGGAGGGAGACCCAGTACTTC. Translating gives CASSHIRGGRRETQYF.

This clonotype has a count of ten or more. The chain employs TRBV9 and TRBJ2-1; 14 bases are a match to TRBD2. The germline V gene has CDR1 SGDLS and CDR2 YYNGEE. V shed 3 bases, J shed 7 bases, and the junction held 3 bases outside the gene matches. The CDR3 covers 15 residues. The CDR3 spells CASSAGTSGRNEQFF. Here the CDR3 DNA reads TGTGCCAGCAGCGCGGGGACTAGCGGGAGAAATGAGCAGTTCTTC.

This clonotype was counted between two and nine times. This sequence joins TRBV4-1 and TRBJ1-1; 11 bases align to TRBD1. The J segment lost 0 bases and the V segment lost 4 bases, leaving 4 bases of the junction unmatched. Germline V lookup: CDR1 MGHRA, CDR2 YSYEKL. The CDR3 is made up of 16 amino acids. The CDR3 region has the DNA TGCGCCAGCAGCCCTGGACAGGGGGCTATGAACACTGAAGCTTTCTTT. It is translated as CASSPGQGAMNTEAFF.

V gene TRBV20-1 combines with J gene TRBJ2-3; 7 bases are a match to TRBD2. Germline CDR1 reads DFQATT; CDR2 reads SNEGSKA (reference sequence). This CDR3 spans 13 amino acids. J gave up 7 bases and V 2 bases, and 6 bases lay outside the gene matches. The CDR3 here is CSARLAVPHTQYF. In nucleotides, the CDR3 is TGCAGTGCTAGACTAGCGGTCCCTCATACGCAGTATTTT.

The V gene is TRBV10-3, the J gene TRBJ1-5, with 8 bases that match TRBD1. With V trimmed by 5 bases and J by 1 base, 7 bases remained unmatched. The germline V gene has CDR1 ENHRY and CDR2 SYGVKD. The length of the CDR3 is 16 residues. CDR3 in amino acids: CAISRTGKESNQPQHF. The DNA of the CDR3 is TGTGCCATCAGTAGGACAGGGAAAGAGAGCAATCAGCCCCAGCATTTT.

This clonotype has more than one count but fewer than ten. This chain links TRBV30 with TRBJ2-2; tentatively, D is TRBD1 (5 bases). The CDR3 extends over 11 amino acids. V was clipped by 5 bases and J by 7 bases, with 8 bases between them. CDR1 is GTSNPN, CDR2 SVGIG, per germline (reference sequence). CDR3 DNA sequence: TGTGCCTGGGGGGCCCGCGGGGAGCTGTTTTTT. It codes for CAWGARGELFF.

This chain links TRBV7-3 with TRBJ2-3; TRBD2 is a possible D gene (6 bases). Germline CDR1 reads SGHTA; CDR2 reads FQGTGA. V was clipped by 1 base and J by 3 bases, with 11 bases between them. The CDR3 length is 15 residues. The CDR3 here is CASSLRGDGTDTQYF. DNA for the CDR3: TGTGCCAGCAGCTTAAGGGGGGATGGGACAGATACGCAGTATTTT.

This clonotype appeared once. The V gene is TRBV11-2, the J gene TRBJ1-2; weak D call: TRBD1 (5 bases). CDR3 length equals 14 residues. Germline V gene data show CDR1 as SGHAT and CDR2 as FQNNGV. Trimming took 1 base from V and 5 from J, leaving 11 bases between them. Written as DNA, the CDR3 is TGTGCCAGCAGCTTAGCCCCAGGGATGTATGGCTACACCTTC. Translating it yields CASSLAPGMYGYTF.

The chain links TRBV10-3 to TRBJ1-5, with 8 bases fitting TRBD1. The CDR3 loop spans 13 amino acids. Germline assignment: CDR1 ENHRY and CDR2 SYGVKD. With V trimmed by 7 bases and J by 3 bases, 2 bases remained unmatched. This CDR3 is CAITTGVNQPQHF. CDR3 coding DNA: TGTGCCATCACGACAGGGGTCAATCAGCCCCAGCATTTT.

A remark on this clonotype: Sequence at one end of the junction differs from germline and may be a read error. The V call is TRBV6-1, the J call TRBJ1-2; no clear D gene. Germline V gives CDR1 MNHNS, CDR2 SASEGT. The CDR3 length is 14 residues. The CDR3 here is CASSEVKQNYGHTF. The CDR3 DNA is TGTGCCAGCAGTGAAGTAAAACAGAACTATGGCCACACCTTC.

This clonotype was picked up a small number of times. This chain connects TRBV28 to TRBJ2-7, with D perhaps TRBD2 (6 bases). With 5 bases removed from V and 1 base from J, the gap between germline ends came to 21 bases. This CDR3 has 17 amino acids. Germline V gene data show CDR1 as MDHEN and CDR2 as SYDVKM. CDR3 amino acids: CASSLSFSGPTSYEQYF. The DNA of the CDR3 is TGTGCCAGCAGTCTCTCGTTTAGCGGCCCAACTTCCTACGAGCAGTACTTC.